The 17 T cell receptor beta chains presented below share a single source sample, sequenced in a study of cytomegalovirus exposure and HLA in healthy donors. A multiplex PCR was run with 60 Vbeta primers and 13 Jbeta primers. TCRdb keeps only in-frame clones here, not all; method: immunoSEQ multiplex PCR. Here the sample spans about 160,000 clones, almost 85% being singletons. Sequencing was performed on PBMCs. These receptors all come from a man aged 25 to 40 in good health and CMV-seronegative.

This chain uses TRBV28 with TRBJ1-5; 9 nucleotides align to TRBD1. Germline trimming cut 7 bases from V and 5 bases from J; bases unmatched to any gene: 15. The CDR3 is 17 amino acids. Germline CDR1 and CDR2: MDHEN and SYDVKM. DNA of the CDR3: TGTGCCAGCACCCCCCTCCAAGGACAGGGGCAAGATCAGCCCCAGCATTTT. Translating it yields CASTPLQGQGQDQPQHF.

This clone was detected a few times. The chain has TRBV30 and TRBJ1-3, with 7 nucleotides matching TRBD1. Per the germline V gene, CDR1 is GTSNPN and CDR2 is SVGIG (reference sequence). The CDR3 is 15 amino acids. V trimming: 2 bases; J trimming: 2 bases; junction bases outside the gene matches: 6. The CDR3 spells CAWSLGQGAGNTIYF. The CDR3 nucleotides are TGTGCCTGGAGTCTGGGGCAGGGGGCTGGAAACACCATATATTTT.

This clone was recorded once. The chain carries TRBV5-4 and TRBJ2-2; possible D gene TRBD2, 5 bases. CDR3 size: 16 residues. V lost 5 bases to trimming and J lost 2 bases, with 16 bases between them. Germline CDR1 SGHNT, CDR2 YYREEE (reference sequence). This CDR3 is CASSRRRGTNTGELFF. In nucleotides, the CDR3 is TGTGCCAGCAGTCGACGCCGGGGAACAAACACCGGGGAGCTGTTTTTT.

The chain has TRBV18 and TRBJ1-2; 7 bases agree with TRBD1. The CDR3 is 15 amino acids. Germline values: CDR1 KGHSH, CDR2 LQKENI. Unmatched junction bases numbered 7, after V lost 2 bases and J lost 4 bases. The CDR3 sequence: CASSPSPGQSYGYTF. The CDR3 DNA follows: TGTGCCAGCTCACCATCTCCGGGACAGAGCTATGGCTACACCTTC. Full variable domain (rest looked up from reference TRBV18 and TRBJ1-2): NAGVMQNPRHLVRRRGQEARLRCSPMKGHSHVYWYRQLPEEGLKFMVYLQKENIIDESGMPKERFSAEFPKEGPSILRIQQVVRGDSAAYFCASSPSPGQSYGYTFGSGTRLTVV.

Comment on this clone: Other DNA sequences of this sample code for an identical CDR3. The CDR3, as DNA: TGTGCCAGCAGCTTGGCCGCGGGAGAAGAGACCCAGTACTTC. Its protein is CASSLAAGEETQYF. V gene TRBV5-4 combines with J gene TRBJ2-5, with 7 bases aligning to TRBD2. The CDR3 covers 14 residues. Per the germline V gene, CDR1 is SGHNT and CDR2 is YYREEE (reference sequence). Trimming removed 0 bases from V and 3 bases from J; junction bases left unmatched: 2.

The V call is TRBV2, the J call TRBJ1-5; D unclear. V lost 6 bases and J lost 5, with 17 bases in between. The V gene's germline CDR1 is SNHLY and CDR2 FYNNEI. The CDR3 has 15 amino acids. The CDR3, as DNA: TGTGCCAGCAGCCCTGACACGTTTTCCTATCAGCCCCAGCATTTT. This gives the protein CASSPDTFSYQPQHF.

The J gene is TRBJ2-1, the V gene TRBV14, with D hard to call. Trimming pared 4 bases from V and 4 bases from J, leaving 8 bases between. The CDR3 runs 13 residues. Per germline, CDR1 SGHDN and CDR2 FVKESK. CDR3 sequence: CASSRRQYNEQFF. Written as DNA, the CDR3 is TGTGCCAGCAGCCGGCGACAATACAATGAGCAGTTCTTC. The variable domain in full, completed from reference TRBV14 and TRBJ2-1, reads EAGVTQFPSHSVIEKGQTVTLRCDPISGHDNLYWYRRVMGKEIKFLLHFVKESKQDESGMPNNRFLAERTGGTYSTLKVQPAELEDSGVYFCASSRRQYNEQFFGPGTRLTVL.

V and J are TRBV10-3 and TRBJ2-3; TRBD1 aligns across 8 bases. J was trimmed by 4 bases and V by 3 bases; bases with no gene match: 12. Germline V CDR1 and CDR2: ENHRY, SYGVKD. The CDR3 is 17 residues long. CDR3 nucleotides: TGTGCCATCAGTGACGGGGGCAGGGGGCTTGTTTCAGATACGCAGTATTTT. This codes for CAISDGGRGLVSDTQYF.

V is TRBV27 and J is TRBJ2-7; TRBD2 matches at 13 bases. CDR3 length: 14 amino acids. Germline CDR1 is MNHEY and CDR2 is SMNVEV (reference sequence). Trimming cost V 8 bases and J 6 bases; bases outside gene matches: 7. The CDR3 nucleotides are TGTGCCAGCGGACTAGCGGGGGCTCTGGGCGAGCAGTACTTC. Translated: CASGLAGALGEQYF.

The DNA of the CDR3 is TGTGCCAGCAGCTTAACCGGGGGTAGGACTGAAGCTTTCTTT. It translates to CASSLTGGRTEAFF. The chain links TRBV13 to TRBJ1-1; tentatively, D is TRBD1 (5 bases). The CDR3 extends over 14 amino acids. Germline V gives CDR1 PRHDT, CDR2 FYEKMQ (reference sequence). V was trimmed by 2 bases and J by 5 bases, leaving 12 bases between them.

The chain uses TRBV9 and TRBJ2-1; 8 nucleotides match TRBD1. This CDR3 has 15 amino acids. Germline loops: CDR1 SGDLS, CDR2 YYNGEE. The ends lost 3 bases at V and 4 bases at J; junction bases unmatched: 6. CDR3 residues: CASSAGQGRYNEQFF. CDR3 in DNA: TGTGCCAGCAGCGCAGGACAGGGACGATACAATGAGCAGTTCTTC. The complete variable domain, with remaining parts taken from reference TRBV9 and TRBJ2-1, reads DSGVTQTPKHLITATGQRVTLRCSPRSGDLSVYWYQQSLDQGLQFLIQYYNGEERAKGNILERFSAQQFPDLHSELNLSSLELGDSALYFCASSAGQGRYNEQFFGPGTRLTVL.

V usage is TRBV27 and J usage is TRBJ1-5; no clear D gene. Trimming pared 2 bases from V and 4 bases from J, leaving 9 bases between. Germline V gene data show CDR1 as MNHEY and CDR2 as SMNVEV (reference sequence). This CDR3 is built from 14 residues. The CDR3 is CASSLSGRNQPQHF. CDR3 nucleotides: TGTGCCAGCAGTTTAAGCGGCCGGAATCAGCCCCAGCATTTT.

The chain is built from TRBV5-1 and TRBJ2-7; tentative D call: TRBD2 (6 bases). Germline assignment: CDR1 SGHRS and CDR2 YFSETQ. The CDR3 totals 14 residues. The germline V and J ends were trimmed by 1 base and 1 base, with 9 bases remaining between them. The DNA for the CDR3 is TGCGCCAGCAGCTTGCGGGAGCGGTCCTACGAGCAGTACTTC. Translated, it gives CASSLRERSYEQYF.

The sample holds one count of this clone. This chain uses TRBV2 with TRBJ2-7; D is possibly TRBD2 (5 bases). Germline CDR1 reads SNHLY; CDR2 reads FYNNEI. Trimming took 7 bases from V and 3 from J, leaving 7 bases between them. CDR3 length: 11 residues. CDR3 amino acids: CASTSIYEQYF. CDR3 bases: TGTGCCAGCACTAGCATCTACGAGCAGTACTTC.

This chain uses TRBV7-8 with TRBJ2-1; TRBD2 matches at 9 bases. The CDR3 extends over 13 amino acids. Germline V gene lookup returns CDR1 SGHVS and CDR2 FQNEAQ. Losses at the gene ends were 11 bases for V and 10 bases for J; bases not matched to a gene: 12. This CDR3 reads CAGATGLAAEQFF. The CDR3 bases are TGTGCCGGCGCCACGGGACTAGCAGCGGAGCAGTTCTTC.

This chain uses TRBV4-1 with TRBJ2-7, with D possibly matching TRBD2 (6 bases). CDR3 length: 15 amino acids. Germline values: CDR1 MGHRA, CDR2 YSYEKL. Between the trimmed V and J ends, which lost 4 bases and 3 bases, there was a span of 16 bases. In DNA form, the CDR3 reads TGCGCCAGCAGCCGTGAAATCGGGAGCTACTACGAGCAGTACTTC. Translated: CASSREIGSYYEQYF.

This clone has just one count. The CDR3 DNA is TGTGCCAGTAGTCCGAAGCCCTTCGGGGGGAGCAATCAGCCCCAGCATTTT. Amino acid sequence: CASSPKPFGGSNQPQHF. The chain has TRBV19 and TRBJ1-5; D possibly corresponds to TRBD1 (5 bases). The germline V gene has CDR1 LNHDA and CDR2 SQIVND (reference sequence). The CDR3 runs 17 residues. V was pared by 5 bases and J by 1 base, with 18 bases between.